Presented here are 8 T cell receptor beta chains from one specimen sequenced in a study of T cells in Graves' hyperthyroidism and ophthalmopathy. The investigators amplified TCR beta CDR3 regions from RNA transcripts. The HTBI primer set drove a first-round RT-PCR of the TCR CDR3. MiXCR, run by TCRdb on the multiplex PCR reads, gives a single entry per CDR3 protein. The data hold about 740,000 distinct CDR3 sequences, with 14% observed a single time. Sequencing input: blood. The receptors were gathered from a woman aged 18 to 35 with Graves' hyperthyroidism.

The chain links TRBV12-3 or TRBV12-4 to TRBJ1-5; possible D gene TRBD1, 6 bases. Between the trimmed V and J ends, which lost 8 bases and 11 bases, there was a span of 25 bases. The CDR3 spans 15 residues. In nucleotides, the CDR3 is TGTGCCAGCTCGGGACAAATGGTGGGACTTAGGGCCCAGCATTTT. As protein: CASSGQMVGLRAQHF.

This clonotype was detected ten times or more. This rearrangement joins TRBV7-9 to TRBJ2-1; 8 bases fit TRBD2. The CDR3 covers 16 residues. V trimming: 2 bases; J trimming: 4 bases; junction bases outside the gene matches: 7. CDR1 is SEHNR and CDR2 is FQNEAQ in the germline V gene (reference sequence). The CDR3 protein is CASSLTYGRGYNEQFF. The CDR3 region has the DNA TGTGCCAGCAGCTTAACCTACGGGAGGGGGTACAATGAGCAGTTCTTC.

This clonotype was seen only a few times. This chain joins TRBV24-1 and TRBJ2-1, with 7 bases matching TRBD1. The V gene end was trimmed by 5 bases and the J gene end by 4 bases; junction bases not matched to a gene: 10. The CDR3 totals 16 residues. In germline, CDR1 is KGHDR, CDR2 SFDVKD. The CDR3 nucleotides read TGTGCCACCAGTGCCAGCCTCGGGACAGATTACAATGAGCAGTTCTTC. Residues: CATSASLGTDYNEQFF.

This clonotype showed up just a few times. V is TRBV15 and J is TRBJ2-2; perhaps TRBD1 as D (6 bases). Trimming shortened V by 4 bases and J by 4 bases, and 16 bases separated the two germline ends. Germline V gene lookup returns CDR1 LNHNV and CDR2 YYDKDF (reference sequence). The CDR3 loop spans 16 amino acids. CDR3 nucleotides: TGTGCCACCAGCAAGGGGCACAGGGCTGCCACCGGGGAGCTGTTTTTT. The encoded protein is CATSKGHRAATGELFF.

CDR3 residues: CSAPPARGAKNIQYF. CDR3 in DNA: TGCAGTGCTCCACCCGCGCGAGGAGCCAAAAACATTCAGTACTTC. This rearrangement joins TRBV20-1 to TRBJ2-4; D gene ambiguous. Germline V lookup: CDR1 DFQATT, CDR2 SNEGSKA (reference sequence). This CDR3 is built from 15 residues. The V gene lost 5 bases and the J gene lost 0 bases, with 14 bases spanning the gap.

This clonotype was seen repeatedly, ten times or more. The CDR3 bases are TGCAGTGCCACCTCGACAGGGACCTACGAGCAGTACTTC. Encoded protein: CSATSTGTYEQYF. This chain connects TRBV20-1 to TRBJ2-7; 7 bases are a match to TRBD1. Per germline, CDR1 DFQATT and CDR2 SNEGSKA (reference sequence). CDR3 length: 13 residues. J was trimmed by 2 bases and V by 6 bases; bases with no gene match: 7.

CDR3 in DNA: TGTGCCTGGAGTGAGGTAGAGACCCAGTACTTC. Amino acids: CAWSEVETQYF. The rearrangement links TRBV30 to TRBJ2-5; D unresolved. Germline V lookup: CDR1 GTSNPN, CDR2 SVGIG (reference sequence). CDR3 length equals 11 residues. Between the trimmed V and J ends, which lost 1 base and 4 bases, there was a span of 4 bases.

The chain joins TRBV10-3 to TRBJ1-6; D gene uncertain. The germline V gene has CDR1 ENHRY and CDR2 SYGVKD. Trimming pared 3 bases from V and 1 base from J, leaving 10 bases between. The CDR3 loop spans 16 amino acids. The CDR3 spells CAISEGRGSYNSPLHF. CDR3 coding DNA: TGTGCCATCAGTGAAGGTCGCGGATCCTATAATTCACCCCTCCACTTT.